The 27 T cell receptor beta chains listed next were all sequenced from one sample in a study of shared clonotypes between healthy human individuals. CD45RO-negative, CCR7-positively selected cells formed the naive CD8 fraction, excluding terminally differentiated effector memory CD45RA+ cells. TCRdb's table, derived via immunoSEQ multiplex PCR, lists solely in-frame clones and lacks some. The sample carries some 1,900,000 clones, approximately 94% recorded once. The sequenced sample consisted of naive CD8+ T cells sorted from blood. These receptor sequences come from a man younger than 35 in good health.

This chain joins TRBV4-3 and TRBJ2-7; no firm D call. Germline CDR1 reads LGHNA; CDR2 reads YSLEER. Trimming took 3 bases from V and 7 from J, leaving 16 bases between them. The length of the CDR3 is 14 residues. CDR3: CASSQALSSGEQYF. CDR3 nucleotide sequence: TGCGCCAGCAGCCAGGCGCTCTCCTCCGGGGAGCAGTACTTC.

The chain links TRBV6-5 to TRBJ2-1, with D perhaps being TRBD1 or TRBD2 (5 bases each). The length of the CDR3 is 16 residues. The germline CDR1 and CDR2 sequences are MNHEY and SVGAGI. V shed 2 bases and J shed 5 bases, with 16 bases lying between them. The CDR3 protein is CASSYLGTPLDNEQFF. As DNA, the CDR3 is TGTGCCAGCAGTTACCTAGGGACCCCCCTGGACAATGAGCAGTTCTTC.

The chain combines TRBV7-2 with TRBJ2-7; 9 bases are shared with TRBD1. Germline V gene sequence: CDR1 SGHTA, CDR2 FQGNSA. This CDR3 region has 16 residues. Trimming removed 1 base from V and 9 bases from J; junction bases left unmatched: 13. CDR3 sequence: CASSLERTGVLLGQYF. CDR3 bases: TGTGCCAGCAGCTTAGAGCGGACAGGGGTACTACTGGGGCAGTACTTC.

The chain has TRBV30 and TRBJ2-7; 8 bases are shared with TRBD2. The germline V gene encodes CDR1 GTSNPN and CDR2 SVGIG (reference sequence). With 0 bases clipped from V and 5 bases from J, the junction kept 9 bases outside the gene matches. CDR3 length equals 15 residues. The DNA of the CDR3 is TGTGCCTGGAGTGTACTCGCGGGAGGACTCGACGAGCAGTACTTC. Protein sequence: CAWSVLAGGLDEQYF.

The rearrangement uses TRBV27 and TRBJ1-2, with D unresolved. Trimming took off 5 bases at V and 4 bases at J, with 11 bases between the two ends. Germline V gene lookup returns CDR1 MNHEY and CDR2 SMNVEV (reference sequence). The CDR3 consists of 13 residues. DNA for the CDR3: TGTGCCAGCAGTGAGGGCAGCGCCTATGGCTACACCTTC. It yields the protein CASSEGSAYGYTF.

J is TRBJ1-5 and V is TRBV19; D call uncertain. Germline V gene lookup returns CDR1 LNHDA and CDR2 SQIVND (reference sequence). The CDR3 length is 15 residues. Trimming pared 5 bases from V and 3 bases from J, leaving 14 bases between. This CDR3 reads CASSFSSEYNQPQHF. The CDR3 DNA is TGTGCCAGTAGTTTTTCGTCGGAATACAATCAGCCCCAGCATTTT.

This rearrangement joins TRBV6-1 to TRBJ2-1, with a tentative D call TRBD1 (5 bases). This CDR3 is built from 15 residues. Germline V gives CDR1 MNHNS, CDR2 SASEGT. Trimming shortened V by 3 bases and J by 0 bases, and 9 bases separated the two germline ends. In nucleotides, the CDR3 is TGTGCCAGCAGTGACGACGACAGCTCCTACAATGAGCAGTTCTTC. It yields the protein CASSDDDSSYNEQFF.

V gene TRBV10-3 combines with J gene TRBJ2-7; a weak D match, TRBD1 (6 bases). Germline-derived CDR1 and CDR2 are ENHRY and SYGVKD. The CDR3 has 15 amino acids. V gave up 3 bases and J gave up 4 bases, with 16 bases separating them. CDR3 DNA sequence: TGTGCCATCAGTGACCCGACAGGTGGTTTATACGAGCAGTACTTC. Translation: CAISDPTGGLYEQYF.

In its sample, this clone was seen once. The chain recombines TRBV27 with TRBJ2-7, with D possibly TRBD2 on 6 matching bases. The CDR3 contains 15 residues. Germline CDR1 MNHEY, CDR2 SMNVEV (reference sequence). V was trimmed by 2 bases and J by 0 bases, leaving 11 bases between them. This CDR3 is CASSLAGRTSYEQYF. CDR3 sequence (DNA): TGTGCCAGCAGTTTAGCGGGGAGGACCTCCTACGAGCAGTACTTC.

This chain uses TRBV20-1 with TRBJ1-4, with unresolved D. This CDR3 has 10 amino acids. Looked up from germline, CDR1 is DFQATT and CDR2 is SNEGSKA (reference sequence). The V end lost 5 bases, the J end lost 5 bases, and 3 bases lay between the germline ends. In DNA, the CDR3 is TGCAGTGCTGGAAATGAAAAACTGTTTTTT. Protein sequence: CSAGNEKLFF.

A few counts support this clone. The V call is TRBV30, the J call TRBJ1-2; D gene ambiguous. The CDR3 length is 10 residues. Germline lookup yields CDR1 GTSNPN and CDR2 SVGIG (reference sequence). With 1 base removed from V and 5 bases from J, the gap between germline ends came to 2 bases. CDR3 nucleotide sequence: TGTGCCTGGAGTGCTTATGGCTACACCTTC. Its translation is CAWSAYGYTF. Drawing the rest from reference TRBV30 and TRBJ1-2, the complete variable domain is SQTIHQWPATLVQPVGSPLSLECTVEGTSNPNLYWYRQAAGRGLQLLFYSVGIGQISSEVPQNLSASRPQDRQFILSSKKLLLSDSGFYLCAWSAYGYTFGSGTRLTVV.

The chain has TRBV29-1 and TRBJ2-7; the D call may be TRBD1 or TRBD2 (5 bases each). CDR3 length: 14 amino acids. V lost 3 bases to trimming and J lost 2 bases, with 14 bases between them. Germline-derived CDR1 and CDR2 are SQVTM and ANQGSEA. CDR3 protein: CSVEGDVGPYEQYF. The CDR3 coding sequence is TGCAGCGTTGAGGGGGACGTCGGGCCCTACGAGCAGTACTTC.

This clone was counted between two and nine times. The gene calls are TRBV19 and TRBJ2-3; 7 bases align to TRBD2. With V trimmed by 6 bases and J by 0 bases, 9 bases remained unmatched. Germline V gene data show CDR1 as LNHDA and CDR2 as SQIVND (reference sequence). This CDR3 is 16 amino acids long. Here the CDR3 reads CASSPSGGSSTDTQYF. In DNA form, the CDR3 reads TGTGCCAGTAGCCCTAGCGGAGGTTCTAGCACAGATACGCAGTATTTT.

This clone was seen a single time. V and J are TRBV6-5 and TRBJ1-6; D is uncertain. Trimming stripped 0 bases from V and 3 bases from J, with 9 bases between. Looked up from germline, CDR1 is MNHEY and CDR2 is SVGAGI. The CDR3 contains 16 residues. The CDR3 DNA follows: TGTGCCAGCAGTTACTCGCCCGAATACTATAATTCACCCCTCCACTTT. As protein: CASSYSPEYYNSPLHF.

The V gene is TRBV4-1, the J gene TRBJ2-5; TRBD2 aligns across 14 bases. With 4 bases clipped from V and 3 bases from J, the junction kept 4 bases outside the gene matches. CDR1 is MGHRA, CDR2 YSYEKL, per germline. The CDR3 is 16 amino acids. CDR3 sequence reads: CASSLPGLAGEETQYF. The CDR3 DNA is TGCGCCAGCAGCCTACCGGGACTAGCGGGGGAAGAGACCCAGTACTTC.

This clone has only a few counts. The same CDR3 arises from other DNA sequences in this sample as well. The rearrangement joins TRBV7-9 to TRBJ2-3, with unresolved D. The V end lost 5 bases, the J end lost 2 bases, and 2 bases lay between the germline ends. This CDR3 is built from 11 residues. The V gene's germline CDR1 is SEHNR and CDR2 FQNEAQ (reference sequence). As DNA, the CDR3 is TGTGCCAGCAGCCTCACAGATACGCAGTATTTT. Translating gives CASSLTDTQYF.

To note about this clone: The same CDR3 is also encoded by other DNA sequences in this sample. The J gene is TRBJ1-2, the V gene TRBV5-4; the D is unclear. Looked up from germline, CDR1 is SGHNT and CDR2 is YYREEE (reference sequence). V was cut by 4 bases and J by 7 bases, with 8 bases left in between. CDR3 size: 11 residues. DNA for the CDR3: TGTGCCAGCAGCCCGGGAGGTGGCTACACCTTC. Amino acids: CASSPGGGYTF.

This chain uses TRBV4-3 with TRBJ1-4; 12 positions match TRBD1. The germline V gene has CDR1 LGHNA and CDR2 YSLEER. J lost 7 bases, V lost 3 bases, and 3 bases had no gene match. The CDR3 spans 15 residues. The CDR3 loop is CASSQGTGGGEKLFF. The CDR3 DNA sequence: TGCGCCAGCAGCCAGGGGACAGGGGGCGGTGAAAAACTGTTTTTT.

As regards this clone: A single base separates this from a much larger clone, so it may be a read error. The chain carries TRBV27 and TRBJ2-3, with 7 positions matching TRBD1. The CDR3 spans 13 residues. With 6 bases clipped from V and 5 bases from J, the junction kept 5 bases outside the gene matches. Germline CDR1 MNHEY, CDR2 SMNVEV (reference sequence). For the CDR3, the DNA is TGTGCCAGCAGCGTAGGGGGCATAGATACGCAGTATTTT. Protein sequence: CASSVGGIDTQYF.

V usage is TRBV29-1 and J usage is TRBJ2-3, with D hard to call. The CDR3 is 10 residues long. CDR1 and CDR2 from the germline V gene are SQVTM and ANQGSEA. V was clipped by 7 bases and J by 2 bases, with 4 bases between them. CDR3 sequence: CSGLTDTQYF. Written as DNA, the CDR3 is TGCAGCGGCCTCACAGATACGCAGTATTTT.

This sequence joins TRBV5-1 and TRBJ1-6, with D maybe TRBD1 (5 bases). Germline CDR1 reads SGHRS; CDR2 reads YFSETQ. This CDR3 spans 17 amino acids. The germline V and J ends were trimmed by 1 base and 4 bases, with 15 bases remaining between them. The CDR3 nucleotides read TGCGCCAGCAGCTTGCTCACCTCCGACAGTTATAATTCACCCCTCCACTTT. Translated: CASSLLTSDSYNSPLHF.

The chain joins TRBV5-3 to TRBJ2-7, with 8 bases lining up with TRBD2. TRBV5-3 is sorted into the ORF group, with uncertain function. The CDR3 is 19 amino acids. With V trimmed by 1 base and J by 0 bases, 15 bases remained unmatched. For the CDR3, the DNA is TGTGCCAGAAGCTTGTTAGGTAGCGGGACTGCCGGGAGCTCCTACGAGCAGTACTTC. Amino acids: CARSLLGSGTAGSSYEQYF.

For the CDR3, the DNA is TGTGCCAGCAGCGTCACAGGGGGCGCAGCGGGGACTGAAGCTTTCTTT. It encodes CASSVTGGAAGTEAFF. The chain links TRBV7-9 to TRBJ1-1; 9 bases are a match to TRBD1. With V trimmed by 5 bases and J by 5 bases, 12 bases remained unmatched. CDR3 size: 16 residues. CDR1 is SEHNR, CDR2 FQNEAQ, per germline (reference sequence). The entire variable domain, with the rest obtained from reference TRBV7-9 and TRBJ1-1, is as follows: DTGVSQNPRHKITKRGQNVTFRCDPISEHNRLYWYRQTLGQGPEFLTYFQNEAQLEKSRLLSDRFSAERPKGSFSTLEIQRTEQGDSAMYLCASSVTGGAAGTEAFFGQGTRLTVV.

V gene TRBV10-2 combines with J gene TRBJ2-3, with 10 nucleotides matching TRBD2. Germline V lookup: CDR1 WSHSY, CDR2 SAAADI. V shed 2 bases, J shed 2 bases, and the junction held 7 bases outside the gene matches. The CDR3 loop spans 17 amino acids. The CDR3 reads CASSEPTTSGATDTQYF. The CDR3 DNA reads TGCGCCAGCAGTGAGCCAACAACTAGCGGGGCCACAGATACGCAGTATTTT.

The CDR3: CASSSPGGEQYF. CDR3 nucleotide sequence: TGTGCCAGCAGTTCCCCAGGAGGGGAGCAGTACTTC. J is TRBJ2-7 and V is TRBV6-6; D might be TRBD2 (6 bases). Germline CDR1 reads MNHNY; CDR2 reads SVGAGI (reference sequence). The CDR3 consists of 12 residues. Trimming removed 4 bases from V and 7 bases from J, with 11 bases in between.

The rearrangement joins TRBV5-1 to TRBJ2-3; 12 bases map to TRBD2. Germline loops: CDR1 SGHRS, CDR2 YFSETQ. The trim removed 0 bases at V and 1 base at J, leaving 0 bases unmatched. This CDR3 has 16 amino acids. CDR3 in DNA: TGCGCCAGCAGCTTGGGGACTAGCGGGGGCACAGATACGCAGTATTTT. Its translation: CASSLGTSGGTDTQYF.

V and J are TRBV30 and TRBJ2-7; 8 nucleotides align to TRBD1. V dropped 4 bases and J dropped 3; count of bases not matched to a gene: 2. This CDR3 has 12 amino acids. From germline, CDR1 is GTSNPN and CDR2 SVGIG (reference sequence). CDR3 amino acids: CAWNTGGYEQYF. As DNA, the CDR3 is TGTGCCTGGAATACAGGGGGCTACGAGCAGTACTTC.